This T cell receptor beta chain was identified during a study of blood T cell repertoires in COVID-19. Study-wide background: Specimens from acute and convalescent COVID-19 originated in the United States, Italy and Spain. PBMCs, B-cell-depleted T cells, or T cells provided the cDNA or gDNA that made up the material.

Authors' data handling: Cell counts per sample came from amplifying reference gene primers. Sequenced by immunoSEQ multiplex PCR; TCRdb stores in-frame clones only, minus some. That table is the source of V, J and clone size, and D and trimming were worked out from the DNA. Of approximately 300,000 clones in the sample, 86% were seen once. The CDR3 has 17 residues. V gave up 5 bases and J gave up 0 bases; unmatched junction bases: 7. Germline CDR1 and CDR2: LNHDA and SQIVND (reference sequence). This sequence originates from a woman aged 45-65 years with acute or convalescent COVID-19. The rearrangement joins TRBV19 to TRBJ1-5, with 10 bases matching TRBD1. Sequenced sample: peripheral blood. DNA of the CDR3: TGTGCCAGTAGTCCGCGACAGGGGGCGGGTAGCAATCAGCCCCAGCATTTT. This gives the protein CASSPRQGAGSNQPQHF.